Sequencing of this T cell receptor (beta chain) was carried out in a study of blood T cell repertoires in COVID-19. A single count supports this clone. Assay used: immunoSEQ multiplex PCR; TCRdb lists only in-frame clones, some missing. The top ten clones hold approximately 2.3% of a sample with 150,000 to 200,000 clones, 75% to 90% of them seen once. Sequenced: PBMCs or T cells enriched from blood (not recorded which). This TCR was sampled from a woman between 40 and 50 years old with acute COVID-19.

CDR3 sequence (DNA): TGTGCCAGCAGTCTAGCCTCCATGAACACTGAAGCTTTCTTT. It codes for CASSLASMNTEAFF. This chain links TRBV27 with TRBJ1-1; D unresolved. CDR3 length: 14 amino acids. The V gene's germline CDR1 is MNHEY and CDR2 SMNVEV (reference sequence). V lost 5 bases and J lost 0, with 10 bases in between.